Below, 21 T cell receptor beta chains from the same sample are listed, as sequenced in a study of T cells after yellow fever vaccination. TCRdb recomputed calls from the 5' RACE reads with MiXCR, one row per CDR3 protein. The table lists around 350,000 distinct CDR3 sequences, roughly 6.1% of them singletons. Specimen: PBMCs, collected 5 days after the yellow fever booster vaccination. Receptors originate from a man under 40 who received the YFV17D yellow fever vaccine.

This clonotype was seen repeatedly, ten times or more. V is TRBV7-9 and J is TRBJ2-1, with D possibly being TRBD2 (6 bases). Germline CDR1 is SEHNR and CDR2 is FQNEAQ (reference sequence). V was cut by 4 bases and J by 7 bases, with 20 bases left in between. This CDR3 is built from 16 residues. Here the CDR3 reads CASSSSDGSKGNEQFF. In nucleotides, the CDR3 is TGTGCCAGCAGCTCATCTGACGGGAGTAAAGGGAATGAGCAGTTCTTC.

A few counts support this clonotype. This rearrangement joins TRBV5-1 to TRBJ2-5, with D possibly TRBD2 on 6 matching bases. Germline lookup yields CDR1 SGHRS and CDR2 YFSETQ. V lost 5 bases and J 2 bases, leaving 13 bases between the germline ends. This CDR3 spans 14 amino acids. The CDR3 loop is CASSSERGQETQYF. The DNA for the CDR3 is TGCGCCAGCAGTTCGGAACGGGGGCAAGAGACCCAGTACTTC.

This clonotype showed up just a few times. V gene TRBV15 combines with J gene TRBJ2-7; D possibly corresponds to TRBD1 (5 bases). Germline CDR1 reads LNHNV; CDR2 reads YYDKDF (reference sequence). V was cut by 4 bases and J by 1 base, with 17 bases left in between. This CDR3 is built from 16 residues. CDR3 protein: CATSMDIGDPSYEQYF. The CDR3 nucleotides are TGTGCCACCAGCATGGACATTGGGGATCCATCCTACGAGCAGTACTTC.

This clonotype showed up many times. The chain combines TRBV29-1 with TRBJ2-7; D gene uncertain. V was shortened by 0 bases and J by 5 bases, with 5 bases between the two germline ends. The CDR3 is made up of 11 amino acids. CDR1 SQVTM and CDR2 ANQGSEA come from the germline V gene. The CDR3 reads CSVEDLNEQYF. The CDR3 bases are TGCAGCGTTGAAGATCTCAACGAGCAGTACTTC.

There are a few counts of this clonotype. The V gene is TRBV3-1, the J gene TRBJ2-1, with D maybe TRBD2 (6 bases). The germline V gene has CDR1 LGHDT and CDR2 YNNKEL (reference sequence). V lost 6 bases and J lost 6, with 18 bases in between. This CDR3 contains 15 residues. This chain's CDR3 is CASRSRGGKGNEQFF. In DNA, the CDR3 is TGTGCCAGCAGGTCTCGGGGCGGGAAGGGCAATGAGCAGTTCTTC.

This clonotype has ten or more counts. V usage is TRBV28 and J usage is TRBJ2-7, with D possibly being TRBD2 (5 bases). CDR1 and CDR2 (germline): MDHEN, SYDVKM. Trimming took 6 bases from V and 2 from J, leaving 8 bases between them. This CDR3 has 12 residues. The DNA for the CDR3 is TGTGCCAGCAGGAGAGCGGCCTACGAGCAGTACTTC. As protein: CASRRAAYEQYF.

This clonotype was picked up a small number of times. The CDR3 DNA reads as TGTGCCAGCAAAAACAGCGCTGGAAACACCATATATTTT. Encoded protein: CASKNSAGNTIYF. V usage is TRBV12-3 or TRBV12-4 and J usage is TRBJ1-3; D remains ambiguous. The CDR3 has 13 residues. Trimming left V 7 bases short and J 2 bases short, with 9 bases between.

This clonotype was seen more than once but under ten times. The chain uses TRBV5-1 and TRBJ2-5; either TRBD1 or TRBD2 may fit D (6 bases each). The CDR3 spans 13 residues. Germline assignment: CDR1 SGHRS and CDR2 YFSETQ. With 7 bases removed from V and 5 bases from J, the gap between germline ends came to 15 bases. The CDR3 region is CASGSGAEETQYF. The CDR3 DNA is TGCGCCAGCGGGTCGGGGGCCGAGGAGACCCAGTACTTC.

This chain joins TRBV19 and TRBJ2-4, with 9 bases identical to TRBD1. V lost 5 bases and J lost 7; bases outside the gene matches: 12. There are 16 residues in the CDR3. CDR1 and CDR2 from the germline V gene are LNHDA and SQIVND (reference sequence). The CDR3 sequence is CASSRPGQGSLNIQYF. The CDR3 DNA reads as TGTGCCAGTAGTCGCCCGGGACAGGGTAGTTTGAACATTCAGTACTTC.

This clonotype was seen only a few times. The rearrangement joins TRBV6-2 or TRBV6-3 to TRBJ2-7, with 7 nucleotides matching TRBD1. Germline V gives CDR1 MNHEY, CDR2 SVGEGT. The V gene end was trimmed by 0 bases and the J gene end by 1 base; junction bases not matched to a gene: 3. This CDR3 has 15 amino acids. The CDR3: CASSYSTGSSYEQYF. In nucleotides, the CDR3 is TGTGCCAGCAGTTACTCGACAGGGTCGTCCTACGAGCAGTACTTC.

In its sample, this clonotype was seen many times. This chain uses TRBV7-2 with TRBJ2-7; D gene ambiguous. Per the germline V gene, CDR1 is SGHTA and CDR2 is FQGNSA. V was shortened by 1 base and J by 6 bases, with 4 bases between the two germline ends. The CDR3 contains 11 residues. The CDR3 coding sequence is TGTGCCAGCAGCTTAGGCCTCGAGCAGTACTTC. Translation gives CASSLGLEQYF. Looking up the rest from reference TRBV7-2 and TRBJ2-7 gives the full variable domain: GAGVSQSPSNKVTEKGKDVELRCDPISGHTALYWYRQSLGQGLEFLIYFQGNSAPDKSGLPSDRFSAERTGGSVSTLTIQRTQQEDSAVYLCASSLGLEQYFGPGTRLTVT.

This clonotype appeared many times. This sequence joins TRBV12-3 or TRBV12-4 and TRBJ2-5, with 8 bases identical to TRBD2. The CDR3 runs to 17 residues. V trimming: 3 bases; J trimming: 1 base; junction bases outside the gene matches: 10. The CDR3 is CASSFGRSGSPQETQYF. DNA for the CDR3: TGTGCCAGCAGTTTCGGTAGAAGCGGGAGCCCCCAAGAGACCCAGTACTTC.

This clonotype has a count of ten or more. This chain links TRBV12-3 or TRBV12-4 with TRBJ2-7, with 8 bases that match TRBD2. Germline trimming cut 6 bases from V and 1 base from J; bases unmatched to any gene: 5. This CDR3 comprises 14 residues. The CDR3 here is CASRTSGSSYEQYF. The CDR3, as DNA: TGTGCCAGCAGAACCAGCGGGAGTTCCTACGAGCAGTACTTC.

This chain uses TRBV9 with TRBJ2-1, with unresolved D. This CDR3 has 15 amino acids. Between the trimmed V and J ends, which lost 0 bases and 7 bases, there was a span of 14 bases. Per germline, CDR1 SGDLS and CDR2 YYNGEE. CDR3: CASSVVEYWGNEQFF. The CDR3 DNA is TGTGCCAGCAGCGTAGTGGAGTATTGGGGAAATGAGCAGTTCTTC.

This clonotype was seen a few times. J is TRBJ2-2 and V is TRBV29-1; possible D gene TRBD2, 5 bases. The germline CDR1 and CDR2 sequences are SQVTM and ANQGSEA. The CDR3 is made up of 14 amino acids. V was clipped by 1 base and J by 6 bases, with 12 bases between them. The CDR3 sequence: CSVEVSERAGELFF. As DNA, the CDR3 is TGCAGCGTTGAAGTATCGGAGAGGGCCGGGGAGCTGTTTTTT.

This clonotype has at least ten counts. The chain is built from TRBV29-1 and TRBJ2-7; D is possibly TRBD1 or TRBD2 (7 bases each). The CDR3 is 14 amino acids. The V and J ends lost 5 bases and 0 bases respectively, with 14 bases between them. Looked up from germline, CDR1 is SQVTM and CDR2 is ANQGSEA. The CDR3 coding sequence is TGCAGCGTTCTGACAGGGAGGGACTCCTACGAGCAGTACTTC. The encoded protein is CSVLTGRDSYEQYF.

This clonotype was observed many times. This chain connects TRBV18 to TRBJ2-3; D uncertain. Deletions cut 2 bases from V and 3 bases from J, with 9 bases between. Germline V lookup: CDR1 KGHSH, CDR2 LQKENI. The CDR3 has 14 amino acids. This chain's CDR3 is CASSPATGTDTQYF. CDR3 sequence (DNA): TGTGCCAGCTCACCAGCGACGGGTACAGATACGCAGTATTTT.

This clonotype was observed many times. The rearrangement links TRBV5-1 to TRBJ2-7, with D uncertain. This CDR3 is built from 14 residues. The V gene's germline CDR1 is SGHRS and CDR2 YFSETQ. V dropped 0 bases and J dropped 3 bases, with 10 bases sitting between them. The CDR3 loop is CASSLGTSNYEQYF. The CDR3 DNA follows: TGCGCCAGCAGCTTGGGGACCAGCAACTACGAGCAGTACTTC.

This clonotype showed up many times. The chain's CDR3 is CASSLVDRGNSPLHF. In DNA form, the CDR3 reads TGTGCCAGCAGCTTGGTGGACAGGGGGAATTCACCCCTCCACTTT. The chain has TRBV5-4 and TRBJ1-6; 10 positions agree with TRBD1. The length of the CDR3 is 15 residues. Per germline, CDR1 SGHNT and CDR2 YYREEE (reference sequence). Germline trimming cut 0 bases from V and 7 bases from J; bases unmatched to any gene: 1.

The V call is TRBV7-2, the J call TRBJ2-7; D call uncertain. Germline-derived CDR1 and CDR2 are SGHTA and FQGNSA. The CDR3 is made up of 13 amino acids. V lost 4 bases and J 6 bases, leaving 13 bases between the germline ends. CDR3 sequence: CASSYSLVGEQYF. The CDR3 DNA reads as TGTGCCAGCAGCTACTCCTTAGTGGGCGAGCAGTACTTC.

The chain is built from TRBV4-3 and TRBJ2-2; 8 bases match TRBD2. Per germline, CDR1 LGHNA and CDR2 YSLEER. V gave up 2 bases and J gave up 4 bases; unmatched junction bases: 9. CDR3 size: 17 residues. CDR3 sequence: CASSQPGGAGGTGELFF. The DNA for the CDR3 is TGCGCCAGCAGCCAACCGGGGGGGGCGGGGGGCACCGGGGAGCTGTTTTTT.